This T cell receptor beta chain is from a study of cytomegalovirus exposure and HLA in healthy donors. The overall study: According to later analysis, the same platform produced the 120 or so validation and some 680 first-cohort repertoires. Notes on the study in general: The CMV antigen specificity of a few CMV-associated chains was confirmed through in vitro analysis. There were 150 to 200 TCR beta chains listed as cytomegalovirus-associated.

These donors were members of the approximately 120-subject validation cohort, a group separate from the approximately 670-subject first cohort. V was trimmed by 4 bases and J by 6 bases, leaving 15 bases between them. The CDR3 extends over 14 amino acids. Germline V CDR1 and CDR2: SGHDT, YYEEEE. Worth noting for this clone: Its antigen is not identified.

The method was immunoSEQ multiplex PCR; TCRdb's version includes in-frame clones alone and lacks a portion of them. This sample has a few hundred thousand clones, with about 90% found just once. This receptor was obtained from a woman aged 18 to 35 in good health and CMV-seronegative. Material for sequencing was PBMCs. This chain links TRBV5-6 with TRBJ2-3; a weak D match, TRBD2 (5 bases). Here the CDR3 DNA reads TGTGCCAGCAGCCAAGGACTGAGGGTGGATACGCAGTATTTT. Encoded protein: CASSQGLRVDTQYF.